These T cell receptor beta chains were read from a single sample in a study of T cells in Graves' hyperthyroidism and ophthalmopathy. One entry per CDR3 protein, called by TCRdb with MiXCR from the multiplex PCR reads. The table lists about 400,000 distinct CDR3 sequences, more than 15% of them singletons, with roughly 26% in the top ten. Source material: blood. These receptors all come from a woman aged 18-29 years with Graves' hyperthyroidism that later progressed to Graves' ophthalmopathy. CDR3s include the opening cysteine and the closing phenylalanine or tryptophan. A D gene is named only where the DNA matches it firmly. Some rows have no size entry. The others give once, few or many, or a class for an expanded clone.

>TRBV7-8|TRBJ1-5|few|TRBD1
TGTGCCAGCAGCTTAGCGAGGGAAGGGGGCAGGAATCAGCCCCAGCATTTT
CASSLAREGGRNQPQHF
>TRBV20-1|TRBJ2-3|few|.
TGCAGTGCTCGATCTGGGAGGAGGGATACGCAGTATTTT
CSARSGRRDTQYF
>TRBV5-6|TRBJ2-1|.|.
TGTGCCAGCACTAGGGCAATCAATGAGCAGTTCTTC
CASTRAINEQFF
>TRBV7-2|TRBJ2-5|many|.
TGTGCCAGCAGCTTATCGATACGAGAGACCCAGTACTTC
CASSLSIRETQYF
>TRBV27|TRBJ2-1|many|.
TGTGCCAGCAGTTTAAACCCCCCCCCCTTCGGCGGTGAGCAGTTCTTC
CASSLNPPPFGGEQFF
>TRBV20-1|TRBJ2-1|few|.
TGCAGTGCGACTCAGCGGTTGGGGCAGTTCTTC
CSATQRLGQFF
>TRBV6-2/TRBV6-3|TRBJ2-7|few|TRBD2
TGTGCCAGCAGTTACATAGCGGGAGGCCCCAGCTCCTACGAGCAGTACTTC
CASSYIAGGPSSYEQYF
>TRBV12-3/TRBV12-4|TRBJ2-3|many|TRBD2
TGTGCCAGCAGTTCAGCGGGAGACGTTACAGATACGCAGTATTTT
CASSSAGDVTDTQYF
>TRBV28|TRBJ2-7|many|.
TGTGCCAGCAGTCCCACCGGGACTCACTCCTACGAGCAGTACTTC
CASSPTGTHSYEQYF
>TRBV6-2/TRBV6-3|TRBJ2-1|few|.
TGTGGCAGCAGTTACGGGCTCTTTGGCTCCTACAATGAGCAGTTCTTC
CGSSYGLFGSYNEQFF
>TRBV6-1|TRBJ2-2|once|.
TGTGCCAGCAGCACCACGGGGGGCACGACCGGGGAGCTGTTTTTT
CASSTTGGTTGELFF
>TRBV4-1|TRBJ2-7|.|.
TGCGCCAGCAGCCAGGGGAACTTCGGCGGTTACGAGCAGTACTTC
CASSQGNFGGYEQYF
>TRBV19|TRBJ1-1|.|.
TGTGCCAGTAGTACTCTCCCGGGGCAGGGTCATACTGAAGCTTTCTTT
CASSTLPGQGHTEAFF
>TRBV30|TRBJ2-1|many|.
TGTGCCTGGAGTGCGGAGGGGCGAGAGCAGTTCTTC
CAWSAEGREQFF
>TRBV6-2/TRBV6-3|TRBJ2-3|.|TRBD2
TGTGCCAGCAGTTACTCGACTAGCGGGAGAGATACGCAGTATTTT
CASSYSTSGRDTQYF
>TRBV27|TRBJ2-1|many|.
TGTGCCAGCAGTTTTCAGGATGATGAGCAGTTCTTC
CASSFQDDEQFF
>TRBV6-1|TRBJ1-4|many|.
TGTGCCAGCAGGGTGAGGGCTGGGGAAAAACTGTTTTTT
CASRVRAGEKLFF
>TRBV30|TRBJ2-7|.|TRBD2
TGTGCCTGGAGTGGACTAGCGGGCTCCTACGAGCAGTACTTC
CAWSGLAGSYEQYF
>TRBV13|TRBJ2-3|many|TRBD2
TGTGCCAGCAGCTTTCTAGCGGGAGAAACAGATACGCAGTATTTT
CASSFLAGETDTQYF
>TRBV12-3/TRBV12-4|TRBJ2-7|.|.
TGTGCCAGCAGTTCAACCTTCTACGAGCAGTACTTC
CASSSTFYEQYF
>TRBV5-1|TRBJ2-7|many|TRBD1
TGCGCCAGCAGCTTTGGAGTACAGGGGGGTCTACGGGAGCAGTACTTC
CASSFGVQGGLREQYF
>TRBV30|TRBJ2-7|few|TRBD2
TGTGCCTGGAGATTAGCGGGAGGGCCAACAACCTACGAGCAGTACTTC
CAWRLAGGPTTYEQYF
>TRBV4-1|TRBJ2-3|few|.
TGCGCCAGCAGCCAGAGGATCGACAGAGCAGATACGCAGTATTTT
CASSQRIDRADTQYF
>TRBV24-1|TRBJ2-5|many|TRBD2
TGTGCCACCAGTGATAGTTCGGGCGGGAGTGGTGAGACCCAGTACTTC
CATSDSSGGSGETQYF
>TRBV5-1|TRBJ2-1|many|TRBD2
TGCGCCAGCAGCTTGGGAGAGCGGGATGCCTACAATGAGCAGTTCTTC
CASSLGERDAYNEQFF
>TRBV4-1|TRBJ2-1|few|TRBD2
TGCGCCAGCAGCCAAGTCCGAGCGGGAGTGCACAATGAGCAGTTCTTC
CASSQVRAGVHNEQFF
>TRBV12-3/TRBV12-4|TRBJ2-7|many|.
TGTGCCAGCAGTTTTCCTGACAAGGCCTACGAGCAGTACTTC
CASSFPDKAYEQYF
>TRBV9|TRBJ2-1|.|TRBD2
TGTGCCAGCAGCGTAGCTAGCGGGACAAACAATGAGCAGTTCTTC
CASSVASGTNNEQFF
>TRBV7-2|TRBJ2-3|few|.
TGTGCCAGCAGCTTGGAGCGCGGGGGCACAGATACGCAGTATTTT
CASSLERGGTDTQYF
>TRBV5-1|TRBJ2-5|many|.
TGCGCCAGCAGCTTCTACACGCTGCGGGAGACCCAGTACTTC
CASSFYTLRETQYF
>TRBV28|TRBJ2-7|many|.
TGTGCCAGCAGACAGGCCGGAAGAACCTACGAGCAGTACTTC
CASRQAGRTYEQYF
>TRBV30|TRBJ1-1|few|.
TGTGCCTGGAGGACTCAGGGGTACACTGAAGCTTTCTTT
CAWRTQGYTEAFF
>TRBV7-3|TRBJ1-1|.|.
TGTGCCAGCAGCTGGGGTGGCACAAATGAAGCTTTCTTT
CASSWGGTNEAFF
>TRBV27|TRBJ2-1|.|TRBD1
TGTGCCAGCAGTTCGACGACAGGGGGCGTCGGTAATGAGCAGTTCTTC
CASSSTTGGVGNEQFF
>TRBV7-2|TRBJ2-5|many|TRBD2
TGTGCCAGCAGAGCACTAGCGGGAGCAGAGACCCAGTACTTC
CASRALAGAETQYF
>TRBV5-1|TRBJ1-1|.|.
TGCGCCAGCAGCGATGGCGGGACGGTCAACACTGAAGCTTTCTTT
CASSDGGTVNTEAFF
>TRBV7-2|TRBJ2-1|many|TRBD1
TGTGCCAGCAGCTTAGCCCCGGGACAGGGGAGAGGCTATGAGCAGTTCTTC
CASSLAPGQGRGYEQFF
>TRBV9|TRBJ2-7|few|.
TGTGCCAGCAGCGTAGGTGGGCGGACGAGCTCCTACGAGCAGTACTTC
CASSVGGRTSSYEQYF
>TRBV11-3|TRBJ2-7|many|TRBD1
TGTGCCAGCAGCGATATCTGTCACAGGGGATGGGAGCGACCCTACGAGCAGTACTTC
CASSDICHRGWERPYEQYF
>TRBV14|TRBJ1-2|few|.
TGTGCCAGCAGCCAAGAGAGTTTACCTACCGATGCCTTTAACTATGGCTACACCTTC
CASSQESLPTDAFNYGYTF
>TRBV15|TRBJ2-7|few|TRBD2
TGTGCCACCAGCCGGGGACTAGCGGGAGAGCACGAGCAGTACTTC
CATSRGLAGEHEQYF
>TRBV12-3/TRBV12-4|TRBJ1-1|.|TRBD1
TGTGCCAGCAGCCCTGGGGACAGGGGCGCTGAAGCTTTCTTT
CASSPGDRGAEAFF
>TRBV30|TRBJ2-2|many|.
TGTGCCTGGAGTGTACCGGGGTGGGAGCTGTTTTTT
CAWSVPGWELFF
>TRBV10-3|TRBJ2-2|few|TRBD2
TGTGCCATCAGTGATAGCGGGAGGCAAACTACCGGGGAGCTGTTTTTT
CAISDSGRQTTGELFF
>TRBV6-1|TRBJ2-5|many|TRBD1
TGTGCCAGCAGTGAAGCGGGGACAGGGGGCTCTGGAAGAGAGACCCAGTACTTC
CASSEAGTGGSGRETQYF
>TRBV28|TRBJ2-7|.|TRBD2
TGTGCCAGCAGCTTTGCGGGTGAGGGGACTAGCGGGAGATACGAGCAGTACTTC
CASSFAGEGTSGRYEQYF
>TRBV3-1|TRBJ2-3|many|TRBD2
TGTGCCAGCAGCCGGACTAGCGGGAGCGGTAGGACAGATACGCAGTATTTT
CASSRTSGSGRTDTQYF
>TRBV28|TRBJ2-7|many|.
TGTGCCAGCAGTTTATCCGGCTACGAGCAGTACTTC
CASSLSGYEQYF
>TRBV6-1|TRBJ2-1|few|.
TGTGCCAGCAGTTCTGGACTACCCAGGGAGGATGAGCAGTTCTTC
CASSSGLPREDEQFF